This T cell receptor beta chain was captured in a study of tumor and adjacent non-tumor tissue in lung cancer. Findings and caveats of the study: Top 100 clones took a larger repertoire share in normal lung.

Germline CDR1 and CDR2: WSHSY and SAAADI. The CDR3 sequence is 14 residues long. No cell sorting was done before RNA was extracted from the tissue. More than 3 cm separated this lung sample from the edge of the tumor. Three rounds of nested PCR, following a modified ARM-PCR protocol, produced the TCRbeta library. TCRdb itself ran the multiplex PCR reads through MiXCR, one entry per CDR3 protein. Counted here are 50,000 or so distinct CDR3 sequences, 60% to 80% occurring once; the ten biggest clones make up 20% to 25%. A note on this clonotype: What it binds is unknown. Germline is not matched at one junction end, which may reflect a read error.

This receptor was identified in a woman in her sixties with non-small cell lung cancer. This rearrangement joins TRBV10-2 to TRBJ1-1; D remains ambiguous. Material for sequencing was distant non-tumor lung tissue. CDR3 region: CASESGRAKTEAYF. For the CDR3, the DNA is TGCGCCAGTGAGTCCGGGAGGGCGAAGACTGAAGCTTACTTT.